These 21 T cell receptor beta chains originate from one sample sequenced in a study of CDR3 diversity in severe acne. TCRdb re-called the PCR reads with MiXCR, one entry per CDR3 protein. The sample records about 76,000 distinct CDR3 sequences, around 50% being singletons. The material sequenced was blood. These receptors were collected from a male donor in good health, without acne.

The gene calls are TRBV6-5 and TRBJ1-5, with 9 bases that match TRBD1. The J segment lost 3 bases and the V segment lost 6 bases, leaving 6 bases of the junction unmatched. Germline CDR1 and CDR2: MNHEY and SVGAGI. This CDR3 has 15 residues. In DNA, the CDR3 is TGTGCCAGCAGCTCCGGGACAGGGCTCAATCAGCCCCAGCATTTT. Its translation: CASSSGTGLNQPQHF.

Ten or more counts support this clonotype. The CDR3 loop is CASSLDYEQYF. The DNA of the CDR3 is TGTGCCAGCTCTCTGGACTACGAGCAGTACTTC. J is TRBJ2-7 and V is TRBV18; D gene unclear. Germline CDR1 and CDR2: KGHSH and LQKENI. V was shortened by 6 bases and J by 3 bases, with 6 bases between the two germline ends. CDR3 length equals 11 residues.

This clonotype was picked up many times. The chain combines TRBV20-1 with TRBJ1-1; D not certain. There are 10 residues in the CDR3. V shed 5 bases and J shed 11 bases, with 12 bases lying between them. Germline CDR1 DFQATT, CDR2 SNEGSKA (reference sequence). CDR3 in amino acids: CSAEDDGAFF. For the CDR3, the DNA is TGCAGTGCTGAAGACGATGGGGCTTTCTTT.

This clonotype was observed a few times. This chain joins TRBV15 and TRBJ1-6; D uncertain. The germline CDR1 and CDR2 sequences are LNHNV and YYDKDF (reference sequence). V was clipped by 0 bases and J by 9 bases, with 9 bases between them. The CDR3 is 14 amino acids. CDR3 nucleotides: TGTGCCACCAGCAGAGATCGGAGGAGTTCACCCCTCCACTTT. It codes for CATSRDRRSSPLHF. Using reference TRBV15 and TRBJ1-6 for the parts outside the CDR3, the full variable domain is DAMVIQNPRYQVTQFGKPVTLSCSQTLNHNVMYWYQQKSSQAPKLLFHYYDKDFNNEADTPDNFQSRRPNTSFCFLDIRSPGLGDTAMYLCATSRDRRSSPLHFGNGTRLTVT.

Within the sample, this clonotype is medium-sized. V usage is TRBV25-1 and J usage is TRBJ2-3; unclear D gene. Per the germline V gene, CDR1 is MGHDK and CDR2 is SYGVNS. The ends were cut back, 4 bases at V and 2 bases at J, with 22 bases in the middle. CDR3 length: 18 amino acids. Here the CDR3 DNA reads TGTGCCAGCAGTGTGGTGGGGAAGACGAGGCTATCCACAGATACGCAGTATTTT. Translating it yields CASSVVGKTRLSTDTQYF.

Worth noting for this clonotype: One end of the junction fails to match germline, which may point to a read error. The chain is built from TRBV28 and TRBJ1-5; possibly TRBD1 for D (5 bases). CDR1 and CDR2 from the germline V gene are MDHEN and SYDVKM. The CDR3 has 16 amino acids. The CDR3 bases are TGTGCCAGCGGTTTAAGGGGAAGACGGGGAAATCAGCCCCAGCATTTT. Translated: CASGLRGRRGNQPQHF.

This clonotype was picked up a small number of times. This chain connects TRBV30 to TRBJ1-2, with TRBD1 as a possible D gene (5 bases). V was pared by 5 bases and J by 3 bases, with 13 bases between. The CDR3 contains 13 residues. CDR1 is GTSNPN, CDR2 SVGIG, per germline (reference sequence). The chain's CDR3 is CAWASGLYYGYTF. The CDR3 coding sequence is TGTGCCTGGGCATCGGGACTGTACTATGGCTACACCTTC.

The chain combines TRBV20-1 with TRBJ2-5; 8 nucleotides align to TRBD2. V dropped 6 bases and J dropped 5; count of bases not matched to a gene: 14. This CDR3 has 15 residues. Germline CDR1 reads DFQATT; CDR2 reads SNEGSKA (reference sequence). CDR3: CSASGGGRRAETQYF. The CDR3 nucleotides are TGCAGTGCCAGCGGGGGTGGGAGAAGGGCGGAGACCCAGTACTTC.

The rearrangement joins TRBV14 to TRBJ2-3; 16 bases align to TRBD2. With 4 bases clipped from V and 3 bases from J, the junction kept 13 bases outside the gene matches. CDR3 length equals 20 residues. CDR1 is SGHDN, CDR2 FVKESK, per germline. The CDR3 sequence: CASSLPGRGLAGGGTDTQYF. The CDR3 region has the DNA TGTGCCAGCAGCCTCCCCGGTCGGGGACTAGCGGGAGGGGGAACAGATACGCAGTATTTT.

V and J are TRBV6-1 and TRBJ1-6, with 8 positions matching TRBD1. V shed 7 bases, J shed 10 bases, and the junction held 12 bases outside the gene matches. This CDR3 is built from 15 residues. From germline, CDR1 is MNHNS and CDR2 SASEGT. The DNA for the CDR3 is TGTGCCAGCAAAGATATCGGACAGGGCAACTCACCCCTCCACTTT. Protein: CASKDIGQGNSPLHF.

The chain carries TRBV7-9 and TRBJ1-2; 8 positions match TRBD1. The J segment lost 6 bases and the V segment lost 5 bases, leaving 11 bases of the junction unmatched. CDR3 length: 15 residues. Germline V gene data show CDR1 as SEHNR and CDR2 as FQNEAQ (reference sequence). CDR3: CASSQYTPGQDGYTF. Written as DNA, the CDR3 is TGTGCCAGCAGCCAATATACTCCGGGACAGGATGGCTACACCTTC.

This clonotype was observed many times. V is TRBV27 and J is TRBJ2-7; 8 bases line up with TRBD1. CDR3 length: 13 amino acids. J was trimmed by 5 bases and V by 4 bases; bases with no gene match: 4. Looked up from germline, CDR1 is MNHEY and CDR2 is SMNVEV (reference sequence). CDR3 residues: CASSSLDRDEQYF. DNA of the CDR3: TGTGCCAGCAGTTCCCTGGACAGGGACGAGCAGTACTTC.

The chain joins TRBV5-1 to TRBJ2-5; 10 bases align to TRBD1. The CDR3 loop spans 14 amino acids. CDR1 and CDR2 from the germline V gene are SGHRS and YFSETQ. The V and J ends lost 6 bases and 10 bases, in that order; junction bases with no gene match: 12. Here the CDR3 reads CASTFGTGEWDQYF. Here the CDR3 DNA reads TGCGCCAGCACCTTTGGGACAGGGGAATGGGACCAGTACTTC.

The chain is built from TRBV6-5 and TRBJ2-7, with 12 nucleotides matching TRBD2. V lost 7 bases, J lost 5 bases, and 6 bases stayed unmatched. The CDR3 is made up of 14 amino acids. Germline V lookup: CDR1 MNHEY, CDR2 SVGAGI. The CDR3 spells CASTLAGGRDEQYF. The CDR3 DNA reads as TGTGCCAGCACCCTAGCGGGAGGGCGGGACGAGCAGTACTTC.

This clonotype was counted ten times or more. The chain combines TRBV3-1 with TRBJ2-7, with 9 bases matching TRBD2. The CDR3 has 15 residues. Germline V gene sequence: CDR1 LGHDT, CDR2 YNNKEL (reference sequence). After removal of 0 bases from V and 3 bases from J, the junction contained 3 bases not matched to a gene. In DNA form, the CDR3 reads TGTGCCAGCAGCCAAGAGTCAGCGGGGGGCTACGAGCAGTACTTC. As protein: CASSQESAGGYEQYF.

The genes are TRBV6-5 and TRBJ1-1; D is unresolved. Trimming cost V 0 bases and J 1 base, with 6 bases left between them. The germline gives CDR1 MNHEY, CDR2 SVGAGI. The CDR3 is made up of 14 amino acids. The CDR3 DNA reads as TGTGCCAGCAGTTACTCGCCAGCGAACACTGAAGCTTTCTTT. As protein: CASSYSPANTEAFF.

Concerning this clonotype itself: At one of its ends the junction is not consistent with the germline gene, which may arise from a read error. This chain links TRBV6-1 with TRBJ2-3, with unresolved D. Per germline, CDR1 MNHNS and CDR2 SASEGT. The CDR3 is 13 amino acids. The CDR3 DNA sequence: TGTGCCAGTATTAAGCAGAATCCAGATACGAAGTATTTT. Protein product: CASIKQNPDTKYF.

This clonotype was observed at least ten times. V usage is TRBV10-3 and J usage is TRBJ1-1; tentatively, D is TRBD1 (5 bases). V shed 0 bases and J shed 6 bases, with 5 bases lying between them. Per germline, CDR1 ENHRY and CDR2 SYGVKD. This CDR3 is built from 12 residues. This chain's CDR3 is CAISESGAEAFF. Written as DNA, the CDR3 is TGTGCCATCAGTGAGTCAGGGGCTGAAGCTTTCTTT.

This chain links TRBV10-1 with TRBJ2-2, with a possible D match to TRBD1 (5 bases). Between the trimmed V and J ends, which lost 8 bases and 3 bases, there was a span of 25 bases. CDR1 and CDR2 (germline): WNHNN, SYGVQD (reference sequence). The CDR3 loop spans 18 amino acids. This CDR3 is CASGHPKTESGYTGELFF. The CDR3 DNA reads TGCGCCAGCGGACATCCGAAGACAGAATCGGGCTACACCGGGGAGCTGTTTTTT.

The J gene is TRBJ2-3, the V gene TRBV19, with 11 bases matching TRBD2. CDR1 is LNHDA, CDR2 SQIVND, per germline (reference sequence). The CDR3 is 19 amino acids. V was clipped by 0 bases and J by 6 bases; unmatched bases: 14. CDR3 region: CASSIDFATSGTMTDTQYF. As DNA, the CDR3 is TGTGCCAGTAGTATAGATTTCGCGACTAGCGGGACAATGACCGATACGCAGTATTTT. The full variable domain, rest sourced from reference TRBV19 and TRBJ2-3, is DGGITQSPKYLFRKEGQNVTLSCEQNLNHDAMYWYRQDPGQGLRLIYYSQIVNDFQKGDIAEGYSVSREKKESFPLTVTSAQKNPTAFYLCASSIDFATSGTMTDTQYFGPGTRLTVL.

The gene calls are TRBV10-1 and TRBJ1-2; 7 positions agree with TRBD1. Germline V gene lookup returns CDR1 WNHNN and CDR2 SYGVQD (reference sequence). The CDR3 covers 15 residues. The V segment lost 6 bases and the J segment 6 bases; nucleotides outside the gene matches: 13. In DNA form, the CDR3 reads TGCGCCAGCAGCGCTGCCGGGACAGACAGGAATGGCTACACCTTC. Translation: CASSAAGTDRNGYTF.